There are a few counts of the clone carrying this T cell receptor (beta chain). The antigen is not known. One end of the junction does not line up with germline, which may come from a read error. This sample was taken from a study of T cell repertoires in cytomegalovirus infection. On the study more broadly: Researchers turned to recently identified HLA-C-restricted CMV epitopes as well as well-studied HLA-B-restricted ones. In public TCR beta signatures, there were indications of both CMV infection and matching HLA type. Overall study findings and caveats: Cumulated frequencies of public TCR beta families served to identify carriers of CMV plus the relevant HLA.

TCRdb reanalysed the reads using MiXCR and keeps one entry per CDR3 protein. The sample consists of approximately 390,000 distinct CDR3 sequences, about 35% of them appearing once. This receptor was identified in a human donor in good health (CMV status not recorded). Some clones in this sample may be carry-over from other donors' samples. Specimen: cultured PBMCs, collected from culture after CMV antigen stimulation.

The DNA of the CDR3 is TGTGCCAGCAGCTTTGGGACAAACTACGGCTACACCTTC. Translation gives CASSFGTNYGYTF. The chain carries TRBV7-4 and TRBJ1-2, with TRBD1 as a possible D gene (6 bases). The CDR3 is made up of 13 amino acids. Germline-derived CDR1 and CDR2 are SGHVT and SQSDAQ.